This TCR beta chain emerged from a study of PD-L1 blockade in urothelial cancer. The overall study: The patients' atezolizumab therapy, 1,200 mg intravenously every 3 weeks, started in about 2014. Specimens of blood held a median count of roughly 130,000 T cells.

The CDR3 sequence is 14 residues long. The V and J ends lost 3 bases and 3 bases respectively, with 12 bases between them. Looked up from germline, CDR1 is SGHAT and CDR2 is FQNNGV. Sequencing used immunoSEQ multiplex PCR; TCRdb keeps in-frame clones, though not all of them. This sample has over 50,000 clones; 70% to 90% occur once, and the top ten carry less than 3%. This chain uses TRBV11-2 with TRBJ2-7; D unclear. The sample in question was PBMCs, obtained around atezolizumab (anti-PD-L1) treatment. The source of this sequence is a man over 45 with urothelial cancer. The CDR3 loop is CASSFVDSGYEQYF. The DNA for the CDR3 is TGTGCCAGCAGCTTCGTTGATAGTGGCTACGAGCAGTACTTC.